The present T cell receptor (beta chain) was sequenced within a study of T cell clones after liver transplantation (dated by TCRdb to about 2019). Background for the entire study: The samples were obtained from ITN030ST, a randomized trial that attempted immunosuppression withdrawal within 2 years after liver transplantation. Third party-reactive TCRbeta sequences from pre-transplant MLRs were also identified as an antigen-independent comparator for donor-reactive sequences. Of the eight recipients, a few were HCV-positive, while the remaining recipients had been transplanted for non-autoimmune, non-viral indications. The subjects received no induction therapy and were kept on standard immunosuppression until randomization at 12-24 months post-transplant. Donor-reactive T cell clones were identified by TCRbeta sequencing after a pre-transplant mixed lymphocyte reaction and then tracked in post-transplant blood. A cohort of 8 liver transplant recipients was studied, of whom 3 were classified as tolerant and 5 as non-tolerant. To count as tolerant, a recipient had to stay completely off immunosuppression for at least one year without liver enzymes climbing beyond twice the upper limit of normal. Blood samples were taken pre-transplant, pre-randomization before withdrawal, and post-randomization after full withdrawal or failed withdrawal. General conclusions and limits of the study: Once repertoire turnover was taken into account, donor-reactive detection showed a significant reduction for CD4 in 7 of 8 subjects and for CD8 in 8 of 8. Because of small, heterogeneous patient numbers and non-standardized post-transplant time points, the conclusions were only preliminary. Without allograft tissue specimens, donor-reactive T cells may have migrated into the graft rather than being deleted. Donor-reactive sequences decreased more than third party-reactive sequences, which suggests partial antigen-specific deletion that was not related to withdrawal success. Low numbers of available donor cells limited the measurable donor-reactive repertoire in a couple of subjects. A significant post-transplant decrease in circulating donor-reactive CD4 TCRbeta sequences was observed in 5 of 8 subjects, irrespective of tolerance or HCV status.

Details on this clone: Its specific antigen is unknown. Base qualities are not at hand, and no much larger clone is one base apart.

Frozen genomic DNA underwent high-throughput TCRbeta CDR3 sequencing by immunoSEQ, including PCR amplification, mapping, bias correction and internal controls. In the paper's pipeline: Only productive rearrangements were retained, and each unique TCRbeta sequence was defined by its CDR3 nucleotide sequence together with its V and J gene. Donor-reactive sequences required at least 5-fold expansion in CFSE-low cells versus unstimulated pre-transplant cells and at least 0.01% frequency. Minimum frequency thresholds were set for each subject based on the unstimulated sample with the lowest template count, ensuring at least 90% detection power. Jensen-Shannon divergence between the top 1000 TCRbeta sequences post- versus pre-transplant served as the measure of repertoire turnover. Changes in detection of donor-reactive sequences were tested with two-sided Fisher's exact tests. TCRdb obtained this table from immuneACCESS and retained in-frame rearrangements with V and J assigned. These tables miss some clones; where compared with another copy, unresolved V genes account for less than half of the shortfall, and the remainder is unexplained. V, J and clone size were drawn from that table, and D and trimming were deduced from the DNA. This sample holds about 51,000 clones; 80% to 90% were observed only once. The ten top clones hold about an eighth of the sample.

Spanning cysteine to phenylalanine, the CDR3 consists of 13 amino acids. CDR3 DNA is the only sequence kept; it has 39 bases, read in frame from the first base. CDR1 and CDR2 are read off the germline V gene (reference sequence) as MNHEY and SMNVEV. At the junction V is shortened by 3 bases and J by 3 bases, with 9 bases in between. Unstimulated PBMCs, after thawing, were stained for CD3, CD4 and CD8 and then FACS-sorted into CD3+CD4+ and CD3+CD8+ populations. All 8 studied subjects were randomized to immunosuppression withdrawal. The Qiagen DNeasy Blood and Tissue Kit was used for isolation of genomic DNA.

This TCR derives from a human patient who received a liver transplant. The graft donor may be the source of some T cells after a transplant. Rearrangement joined TRBV27 to TRBJ2-7, with no confidently assigned D gene. The sample in question was CD8+ T cells from blood, obtained 12 months after liver transplant. The CDR3 is CASSLGYSYEQYF. The bases are TGTGCCAGCAGTTTGGGTTACAGCTACGAGCAGTACTTC.